Listed below are T cell receptor beta chains from one sample, sequenced in a study of blood T cell repertoires in COVID-19. Data came from immunoSEQ multiplex PCR; TCRdb stores just in-frame clones and leaves some out. The sample consists of 100,000 to 150,000 clones, over 75% of them appearing once. The sequenced sample consisted of peripheral blood. The receptors were gathered from a man aged 70 or older with active COVID-19. CDR3s include the opening cysteine and the closing phenylalanine or tryptophan. D genes are given only for firm matches. Expanded clones get a size class; other rows say once, few or many, or leave the size out.

d_call	v_call	clone_size	j_call	cdr3_aa	cdr3_nt
.	TRBV19	once	TRBJ2-1	CASSIDLGHSNEQFF	TGTGCCAGTAGTATAGATCTGGGACACAGCAATGAGCAGTTCTTC
TRBD2	TRBV24-1	.	TRBJ2-3	CATSDYSGSADTQYF	TGTGCCACCAGTGATTACAGCGGGAGCGCAGATACGCAGTATTTT
TRBD2	TRBV11-3	.	TRBJ2-2	CASSLGLAGVQTGELFF	TGTGCCAGCAGCTTAGGACTAGCGGGAGTCCAGACCGGGGAGCTGTTTTTT
TRBD1	TRBV29-1	.	TRBJ1-2	CSVQPGQGARGYGYTF	TGCAGCGTTCAACCGGGACAGGGGGCCAGGGGCTATGGCTACACCTTC
.	TRBV7-3	few	TRBJ2-2	CASSQNMNTGELFF	TGTGCCAGCAGCCAAAACATGAACACCGGGGAGCTGTTTTTT
.	TRBV9	.	TRBJ1-2	CASRRLDSEVYGYTF	TGTGCCAGCAGAAGACTGGATTCAGAGGTCTATGGCTACACCTTC
.	TRBV5-1	few	TRBJ2-7	CASSPTTGSYEQYF	TGCGCCAGCAGCCCTACGACGGGGTCCTACGAGCAGTACTTC
TRBD1	TRBV27	.	TRBJ2-1	CASRPGQSSYNEQFF	TGTGCCAGCAGGCCGGGACAGAGCTCCTACAATGAGCAGTTCTTC
.	TRBV5-1	.	TRBJ2-7	CASSPFAQGGEQYF	TGCGCCAGCAGCCCTTTTGCGCAGGGCGGCGAGCAGTACTTC
.	TRBV2	.	TRBJ1-1	CASSEQGTEAFF	TGTGCCAGCAGTGAACAGGGCACTGAAGCTTTCTTT
TRBD1	TRBV7-3	.	TRBJ1-2	CASSPGTEYGYTF	TGTGCCAGCAGCCCCGGGACAGAATATGGCTACACCTTC
TRBD1	TRBV28	few	TRBJ1-5	CASSISRDRDYRQPQHF	TGTGCCAGCAGTATCTCGAGGGACAGGGATTACAGGCAGCCCCAGCATTTT
.	TRBV24-1	.	TRBJ2-1	CATSDPTAGGTGGLGQFF	TGTGCCACCAGTGACCCAACGGCGGGCGGGACGGGGGGCTTAGGGCAGTTCTTC
TRBD1	TRBV4-1	.	TRBJ2-7	CASSRPGQGSREQYF	TGCGCCAGCAGCCGTCCGGGACAGGGATCTAGGGAGCAGTACTTC
TRBD2	TRBV9	.	TRBJ2-3	CASHRTSGSTDTQYF	TGTGCCAGCCACCGGACTAGCGGGAGTACAGATACGCAGTATTTT
TRBD1	TRBV5-1	.	TRBJ2-5	CASSSQGERETQYF	TGCGCCAGCAGTTCACAGGGGGAACGAGAGACCCAGTACTTC
.	TRBV2	.	TRBJ2-2	CASIRGTANTGELFF	TGTGCCAGCATTCGCGGGACAGCGAACACCGGGGAGCTGTTTTTT
TRBD2	TRBV7-8	.	TRBJ2-1	CASSRPTRTSVLSSYNEQFF	TGTGCCAGCAGCCGCCCTACCCGGACTAGCGTACTGAGCTCCTACAATGAGCAGTTCTTC
.	TRBV2	.	TRBJ2-3	CASRGPRPGADTQYF	TGTGCCAGCAGGGGGCCTCGCCCGGGGGCAGATACGCAGTATTTT
TRBD1	TRBV4-2	.	TRBJ2-7	CASSRPGQGAYEQYF	TGTGCCAGCAGCCGACCGGGACAGGGGGCGTACGAGCAGTACTTC
TRBD1	TRBV6-6	.	TRBJ2-5	CASSPRDRGKETQYF	TGTGCCAGCAGTCCTCGGGACAGGGGGAAAGAGACCCAGTACTTC
.	TRBV18	.	TRBJ1-1	CASCEVMNTEAFF	TGTGCCAGCTGTGAGGTCATGAACACTGAAGCTTTCTTT
.	TRBV2	.	TRBJ2-2	CASSFIPGELFF	TGTGCCAGCAGTTTCATTCCCGGGGAGCTGTTTTTT
.	TRBV6-5	.	TRBJ2-6	CASSWFGGANVLTF	TGTGCCAGCAGTTGGTTCGGGGGGGCCAACGTCCTGACTTTC
.	TRBV5-6	.	TRBJ1-2	CASSPGTPNYGYTF	TGTGCCAGCAGCCCCGGGACACCCAATTATGGCTACACCTTC
.	TRBV29-1	.	TRBJ1-2	CSVEDAGPGYTF	TGCAGCGTTGAAGATGCAGGGCCCGGCTACACCTTC
TRBD1	TRBV2	.	TRBJ1-2	CASNHRGTNYGYTF	TGTGCCAGCAACCACAGGGGAACTAACTATGGCTACACCTTC
TRBD1	TRBV5-5	.	TRBJ2-7	CASSLATGGRSYEQYF	TGTGCCAGCAGCTTGGCTACAGGGGGCCGATCCTACGAGCAGTACTTC
.	TRBV19	.	TRBJ1-3	CASSAGTGNTIYF	TGTGCCAGTAGTGCGGGAACTGGAAACACCATATATTTT